The rows below give T cell receptor beta chains drawn from one sample of a study of cytomegalovirus exposure and HLA in healthy donors. Method: immunoSEQ multiplex PCR; TCRdb's copy keeps in-frame clones and lacks some. Here the sample spans over 110,000 clones, approximately 80% being singletons. The sequencing input was PBMCs. These receptors all come from a woman aged 40 to 50 in good health and CMV-seropositive. Both conserved end residues are trimmed from each CDR3. D genes are given only for firm matches. Clone size is not always given. Where it is, it says once, few, many or a class for expanded clones.

clone size: once; V gene: TRBV19; D gene: TRBD2; CDR3 protein: ASSVAGVTDTQY
clone size: -; V gene: TRBV7-9; D gene: -; CDR3 protein: ASSLGPYRVSYEQY
clone size: -; V gene: TRBV6-1; D gene: TRBD1; CDR3 protein: ASRQGTGSRAF
clone size: -; V gene: TRBV19; D gene: -; CDR3 protein: ASSGEQGRVADTQY
clone size: -; V gene: TRBV27; D gene: TRBD1; CDR3 protein: ASSGRTGPAGELF
clone size: once; V gene: TRBV6-1; D gene: -; CDR3 protein: ASSERPGLDSGANVLT
clone size: -; V gene: TRBV4-1; D gene: TRBD1; CDR3 protein: ASSARTGGNGYT
clone size: -; V gene: TRBV6-1; D gene: -; CDR3 protein: ASSTIPGELF
clone size: -; V gene: TRBV30; D gene: -; CDR3 protein: AWSAGRDYEQY
clone size: -; V gene: TRBV11-2; D gene: -; CDR3 protein: ASRRSFSYEQY
clone size: -; V gene: TRBV9; D gene: TRBD2; CDR3 protein: ASSVGTSGTETQY
clone size: -; V gene: TRBV7-8; D gene: -; CDR3 protein: ASSPRTGREETQY
clone size: -; V gene: TRBV21-1; D gene: -; CDR3 protein: ASSREPGDSQPQH
clone size: -; V gene: TRBV19; D gene: -; CDR3 protein: ASSIDSTYEQY
clone size: -; V gene: TRBV30; D gene: -; CDR3 protein: AWSVLGARGTEAF
clone size: -; V gene: TRBV5-1; D gene: -; CDR3 protein: ASSLAGDGYT
clone size: -; V gene: TRBV15; D gene: -; CDR3 protein: ATSGWGQSTDTQY
clone size: -; V gene: TRBV6-5; D gene: TRBD2; CDR3 protein: ASSYSPSGDTQY
clone size: -; V gene: TRBV11-2; D gene: -; CDR3 protein: ASSLDGSSYNEQF
clone size: -; V gene: TRBV27; D gene: TRBD1; CDR3 protein: ASRPPGTGGYEQY
clone size: -; V gene: TRBV5-1; D gene: TRBD2; CDR3 protein: ASSLGDYSYEQY
clone size: few; V gene: TRBV6-1; D gene: TRBD1; CDR3 protein: ASSEIVGGGGHDEKLF
clone size: once; V gene: TRBV7-9; D gene: -; CDR3 protein: SSSLWQGAYGYT
clone size: -; V gene: TRBV5-1; D gene: -; CDR3 protein: ASSLVPGDHQPQH
clone size: -; V gene: TRBV18; D gene: -; CDR3 protein: ASEVAETQY
clone size: -; V gene: TRBV18; D gene: TRBD2; CDR3 protein: ASSGGTRSYEQY
clone size: -; V gene: TRBV5-4; D gene: -; CDR3 protein: ASSFGGNYEQY
clone size: -; V gene: TRBV7-7; D gene: -; CDR3 protein: ASSTQRAGGPEQY
clone size: once; V gene: TRBV29-1; D gene: -; CDR3 protein: SVDGRARPEAF
clone size: few; V gene: TRBV10-3; D gene: -; CDR3 protein: ASSRPRNEQY
clone size: few; V gene: TRBV11-2; D gene: TRBD2; CDR3 protein: ASSLGGTTQPYEQY
clone size: -; V gene: TRBV19; D gene: -; CDR3 protein: ASSDGLRNSPLH
clone size: -; V gene: TRBV7-9; D gene: -; CDR3 protein: ASSPGADEYEQF
clone size: once; V gene: TRBV6-6; D gene: TRBD1; CDR3 protein: AGHRQGAIGYT
clone size: -; V gene: TRBV7-6; D gene: -; CDR3 protein: ASSLATGGEPQH
clone size: once; V gene: TRBV18; D gene: -; CDR3 protein: ASSRQYEQY
clone size: -; V gene: TRBV5-1; D gene: TRBD1; CDR3 protein: ASSYRDRYEQY
clone size: -; V gene: TRBV6-5; D gene: -; CDR3 protein: ASSEAGGVVYT
clone size: -; V gene: TRBV6-5; D gene: TRBD2; CDR3 protein: ASSYLTSGRGEQY
clone size: -; V gene: TRBV5-1; D gene: TRBD1; CDR3 protein: ASSWNSRTGDNEQF
clone size: -; V gene: TRBV6-4; D gene: -; CDR3 protein: ASGTISGTDTQY
clone size: -; V gene: TRBV27; D gene: -; CDR3 protein: ASTPRPSGGQPQH
clone size: -; V gene: TRBV7-8; D gene: TRBD2; CDR3 protein: ASSLGGAGRARRY
clone size: -; V gene: TRBV7-6; D gene: -; CDR3 protein: ASSTLSSCNEQF
clone size: -; V gene: TRBV11-3; D gene: -; CDR3 protein: ASSLSQVLSYEQY
clone size: once; V gene: TRBV7-8; D gene: TRBD1; CDR3 protein: ASSLAFNRGGYGYT
clone size: -; V gene: TRBV4-2; D gene: TRBD2; CDR3 protein: ASSQVGTSKNTGELF
clone size: -; V gene: TRBV5-1; D gene: TRBD2; CDR3 protein: ASSLVLLSGSFDNEQF
clone size: -; V gene: TRBV11-2; D gene: -; CDR3 protein: ASSPGRGGAGLSYEQY
clone size: once; V gene: TRBV6-5; D gene: TRBD1; CDR3 protein: ASSQPGQGDAF
clone size: once; V gene: TRBV10-3; D gene: -; CDR3 protein: AISSGGIQGAYEQY
clone size: -; V gene: TRBV5-4; D gene: TRBD2; CDR3 protein: ASSLVAGAYNEQF
clone size: -; V gene: TRBV28; D gene: -; CDR3 protein: ASSHLDNRPSYEQY
clone size: -; V gene: TRBV7-2; D gene: -; CDR3 protein: ASSRGGWEKLF
clone size: -; V gene: TRBV30; D gene: -; CDR3 protein: AWTPLRNEKLF